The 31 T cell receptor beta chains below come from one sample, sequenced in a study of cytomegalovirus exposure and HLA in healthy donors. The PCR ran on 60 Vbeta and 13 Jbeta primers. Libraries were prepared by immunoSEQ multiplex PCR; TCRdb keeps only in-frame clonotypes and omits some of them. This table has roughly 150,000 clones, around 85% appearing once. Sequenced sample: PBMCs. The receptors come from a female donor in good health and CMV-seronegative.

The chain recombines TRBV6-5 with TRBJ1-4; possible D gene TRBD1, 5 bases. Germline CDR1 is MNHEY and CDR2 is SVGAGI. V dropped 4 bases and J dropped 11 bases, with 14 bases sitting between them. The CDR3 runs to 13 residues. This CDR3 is CASSLTRGTKLFF. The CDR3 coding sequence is TGTGCCAGCAGTTTGACTCGGGGGACTAAACTGTTTTTT.

The CDR3 sequence: CASSFTGINTEAFF. DNA of the CDR3: TGTGCCAGCAGTTTTACAGGGATCAACACTGAAGCTTTCTTT. This chain links TRBV28 with TRBJ1-1; D is possibly TRBD1 (6 bases). V was shortened by 3 bases and J by 2 bases, with 10 bases between the two germline ends. From germline, CDR1 is MDHEN and CDR2 SYDVKM. The CDR3 runs 14 residues.

CDR3 sequence reads: CASIPGSRYEQYF. The CDR3 DNA sequence: TGTGCCAGCATTCCCGGGAGCCGGTACGAGCAGTACTTC. This chain links TRBV6-1 with TRBJ2-7; maybe TRBD2 (6 bases). Looked up from germline, CDR1 is MNHNS and CDR2 is SASEGT. This CDR3 has 13 amino acids. V was trimmed by 7 bases and J by 4 bases, leaving 14 bases between them.

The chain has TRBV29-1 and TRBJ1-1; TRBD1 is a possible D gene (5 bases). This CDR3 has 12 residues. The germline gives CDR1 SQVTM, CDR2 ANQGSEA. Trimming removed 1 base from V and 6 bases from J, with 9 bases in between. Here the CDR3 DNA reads TGCAGCGTTGAAGGGGGGGGTGCTGAAGCTTTCTTT. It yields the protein CSVEGGGAEAFF.

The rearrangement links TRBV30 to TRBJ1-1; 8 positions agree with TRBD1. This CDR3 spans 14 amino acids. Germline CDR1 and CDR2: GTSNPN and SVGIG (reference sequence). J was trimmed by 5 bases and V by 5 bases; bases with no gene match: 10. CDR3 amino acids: CAWCIQGAWTEAFF. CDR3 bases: TGTGCCTGGTGCATTCAGGGGGCGTGGACTGAAGCTTTCTTT. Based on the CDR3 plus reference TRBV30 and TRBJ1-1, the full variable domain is SQTIHQWPATLVQPVGSPLSLECTVEGTSNPNLYWYRQAAGRGLQLLFYSVGIGQISSEVPQNLSASRPQDRQFILSSKKLLLSDSGFYLCAWCIQGAWTEAFFGQGTRLTVV.

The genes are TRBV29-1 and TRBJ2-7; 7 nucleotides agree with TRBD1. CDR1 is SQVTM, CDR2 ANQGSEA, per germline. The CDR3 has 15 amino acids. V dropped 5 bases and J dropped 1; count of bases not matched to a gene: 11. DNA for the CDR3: TGCAGCGTTTCTAAGGGGGCAGGGGGTTCCTACGAGCAGTACTTC. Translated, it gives CSVSKGAGGSYEQYF.

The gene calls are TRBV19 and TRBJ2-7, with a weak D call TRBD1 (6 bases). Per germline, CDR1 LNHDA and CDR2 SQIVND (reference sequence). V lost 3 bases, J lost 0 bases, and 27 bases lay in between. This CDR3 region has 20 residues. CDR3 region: CASSIRAGATQSSTSYEQYF. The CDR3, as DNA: TGTGCCAGTAGTATCCGGGCAGGGGCTACCCAAAGCTCAACCTCCTACGAGCAGTACTTC.

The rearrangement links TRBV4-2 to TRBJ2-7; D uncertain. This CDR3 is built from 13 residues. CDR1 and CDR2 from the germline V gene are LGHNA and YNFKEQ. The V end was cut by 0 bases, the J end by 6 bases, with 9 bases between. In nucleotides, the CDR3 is TGTGCCAGCAGCCAAGAGGGTGCTAGCGAGCAGTACTTC. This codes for CASSQEGASEQYF.

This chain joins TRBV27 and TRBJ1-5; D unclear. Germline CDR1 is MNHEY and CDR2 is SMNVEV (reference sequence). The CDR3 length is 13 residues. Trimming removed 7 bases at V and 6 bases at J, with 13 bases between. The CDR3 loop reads CASTETGGQPQHF. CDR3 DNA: TGTGCCAGCACCGAAACCGGAGGTCAGCCCCAGCATTTT.

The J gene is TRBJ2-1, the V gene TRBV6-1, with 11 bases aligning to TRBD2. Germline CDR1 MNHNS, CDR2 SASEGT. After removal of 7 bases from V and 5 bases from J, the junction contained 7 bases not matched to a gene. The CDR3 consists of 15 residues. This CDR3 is CASTRGTSGNNEQFF. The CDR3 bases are TGTGCCAGCACGCGGGGGACTAGCGGAAACAATGAGCAGTTCTTC.

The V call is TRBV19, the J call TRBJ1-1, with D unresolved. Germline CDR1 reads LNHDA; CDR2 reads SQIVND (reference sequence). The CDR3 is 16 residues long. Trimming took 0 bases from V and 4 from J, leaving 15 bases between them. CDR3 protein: CASSIESLRMITEAFF. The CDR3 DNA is TGTGCCAGTAGTATAGAGTCACTGCGTATGATCACTGAAGCTTTCTTT.

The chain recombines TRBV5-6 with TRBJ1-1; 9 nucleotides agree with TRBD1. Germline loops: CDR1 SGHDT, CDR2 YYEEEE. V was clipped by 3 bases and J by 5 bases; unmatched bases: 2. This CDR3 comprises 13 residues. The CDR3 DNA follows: TGTGCCAGCAGCTGGGACAGGGAGACTGAAGCTTTCTTT. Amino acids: CASSWDRETEAFF.

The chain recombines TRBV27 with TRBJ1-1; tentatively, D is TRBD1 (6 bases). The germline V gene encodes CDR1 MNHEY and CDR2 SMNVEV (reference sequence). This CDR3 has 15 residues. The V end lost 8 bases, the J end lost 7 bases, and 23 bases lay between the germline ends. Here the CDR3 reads CASAAGTLIIGEAFF. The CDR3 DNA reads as TGTGCCAGCGCCGCCGGGACACTGATTATCGGTGAAGCTTTCTTT.

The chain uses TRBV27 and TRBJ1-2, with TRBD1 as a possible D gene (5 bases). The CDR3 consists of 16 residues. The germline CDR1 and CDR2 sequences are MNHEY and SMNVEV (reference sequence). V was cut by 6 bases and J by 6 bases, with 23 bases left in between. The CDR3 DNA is TGTGCCAGCAGGAGAGTTGCCCGCAGGGAGGAAGATGGCTACACCTTC. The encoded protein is CASRRVARREEDGYTF.

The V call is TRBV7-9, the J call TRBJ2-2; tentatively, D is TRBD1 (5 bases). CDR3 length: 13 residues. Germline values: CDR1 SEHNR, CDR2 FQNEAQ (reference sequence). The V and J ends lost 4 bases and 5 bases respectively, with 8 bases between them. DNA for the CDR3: TGTGCCAGCAGCTCCAGGGTAACCGGGGAGCTGTTTTTT. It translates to CASSSRVTGELFF.

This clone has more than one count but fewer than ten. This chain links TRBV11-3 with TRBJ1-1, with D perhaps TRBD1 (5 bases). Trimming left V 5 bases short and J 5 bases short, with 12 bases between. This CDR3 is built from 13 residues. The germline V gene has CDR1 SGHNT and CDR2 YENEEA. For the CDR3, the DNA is TGTGCCAGCAGCCCCCGGGGGGGTACTGAAGCTTTCTTT. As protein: CASSPRGGTEAFF.

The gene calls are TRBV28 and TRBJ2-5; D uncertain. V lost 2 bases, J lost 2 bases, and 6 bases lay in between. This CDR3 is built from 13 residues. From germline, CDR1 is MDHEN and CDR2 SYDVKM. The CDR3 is CASSLVQQETQYF. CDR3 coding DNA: TGTGCCAGCAGTTTAGTACAGCAAGAGACCCAGTACTTC.

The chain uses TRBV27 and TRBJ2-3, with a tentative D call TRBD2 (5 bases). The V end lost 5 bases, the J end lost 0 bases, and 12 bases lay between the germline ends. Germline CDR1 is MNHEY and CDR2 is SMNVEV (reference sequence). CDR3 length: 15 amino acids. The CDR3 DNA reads TGTGCCAGCAGTCCAGGACTGTCTAGCACAGATACGCAGTATTTT. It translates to CASSPGLSSTDTQYF.

The CDR3 DNA reads as TGCAGCGTTACTCCGGGGAACACCGGGGAGCTGTTTTTT. Amino acid sequence: CSVTPGNTGELFF. This rearrangement joins TRBV29-1 to TRBJ2-2; D gene uncertain. Trimming removed 5 bases at V and 1 base at J, with 8 bases between. Germline-derived CDR1 and CDR2 are SQVTM and ANQGSEA. The CDR3 spans 13 residues.

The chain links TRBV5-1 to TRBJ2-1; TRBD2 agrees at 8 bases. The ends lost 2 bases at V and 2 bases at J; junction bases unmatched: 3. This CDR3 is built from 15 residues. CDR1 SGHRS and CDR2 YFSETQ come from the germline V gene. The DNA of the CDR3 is TGCGCCAGCAGCTTAGCGGGAGTTCCCTACAATGAGCAGTTCTTC. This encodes CASSLAGVPYNEQFF.

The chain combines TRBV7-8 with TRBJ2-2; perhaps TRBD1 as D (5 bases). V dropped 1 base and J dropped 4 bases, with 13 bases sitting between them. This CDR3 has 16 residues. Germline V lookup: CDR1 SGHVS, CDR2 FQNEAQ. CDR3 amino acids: CASSLVLGRATGELFF. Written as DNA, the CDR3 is TGTGCCAGCAGCTTAGTTCTTGGCAGGGCCACCGGGGAGCTGTTTTTT. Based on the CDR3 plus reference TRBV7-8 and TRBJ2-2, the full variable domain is GAGVSQSPRYKVAKRGQDVALRCDPISGHVSLFWYQQALGQGPEFLTYFQNEAQLDKSGLPSDRFFAERPEGSVSTLKIQRTQQEDSAVYLCASSLVLGRATGELFFGEGSRLTVL.

The chain's CDR3 is CSVGTGGQGQPQHF. In DNA form, the CDR3 reads TGCAGCGTTGGGACAGGGGGCCAAGGTCAGCCCCAGCATTTT. The gene calls are TRBV29-1 and TRBJ1-5; 11 nucleotides line up with TRBD1. This CDR3 contains 14 residues. V lost 4 bases to trimming and J lost 6 bases; unmatched junction nucleotides: 5. Germline V gene lookup returns CDR1 SQVTM and CDR2 ANQGSEA.

The CDR3 bases are TGTGCCAGCAGTTTACAGGGGGCGTATCAGCCCCAGCATTTT. Amino acid sequence: CASSLQGAYQPQHF. The V call is TRBV27, the J call TRBJ1-5; 8 nucleotides align to TRBD1. The trim removed 2 bases at V and 5 bases at J, leaving 2 bases unmatched. Germline V gene data show CDR1 as MNHEY and CDR2 as SMNVEV (reference sequence). CDR3 size: 14 residues.

CDR3 DNA: TGCGCCAGCAGCCCGGACAGGAGGGGCACAGATACGCAGTATTTT. Translating it yields CASSPDRRGTDTQYF. The chain is built from TRBV5-1 and TRBJ2-3; a possible D gene is TRBD1 (7 bases). V was cut by 4 bases and J by 1 base, with 13 bases left in between. The CDR3 is 15 residues long. In germline, CDR1 is SGHRS, CDR2 YFSETQ.

CDR3 region: CAITIPDQETQYF. DNA for the CDR3: TGTGCCATCACTATTCCCGACCAAGAGACCCAGTACTTC. V usage is TRBV2 and J usage is TRBJ2-5; D unclear. From germline, CDR1 is SNHLY and CDR2 FYNNEI. This CDR3 is built from 13 residues. V lost 10 bases to trimming and J lost 0 bases, with 12 bases between them.

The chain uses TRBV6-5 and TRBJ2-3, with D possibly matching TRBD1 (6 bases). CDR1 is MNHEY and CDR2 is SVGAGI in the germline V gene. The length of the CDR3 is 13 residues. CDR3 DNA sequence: TGTGCTTCCACAGGGACAAGCACAGATACGCAGTATTTT. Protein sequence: CASTGTSTDTQYF.

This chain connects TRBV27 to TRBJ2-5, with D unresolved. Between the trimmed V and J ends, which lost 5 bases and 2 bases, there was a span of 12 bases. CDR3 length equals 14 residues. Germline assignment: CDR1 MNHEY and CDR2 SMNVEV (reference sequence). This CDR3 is CASSQTPYQETQYF. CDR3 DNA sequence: TGTGCCAGCAGTCAGACACCATATCAAGAGACCCAGTACTTC.

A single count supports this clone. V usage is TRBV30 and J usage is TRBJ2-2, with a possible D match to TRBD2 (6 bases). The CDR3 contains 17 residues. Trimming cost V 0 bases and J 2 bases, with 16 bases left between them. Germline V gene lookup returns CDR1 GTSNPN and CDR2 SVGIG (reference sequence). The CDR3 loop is CAWSVSLGTANTGELFF. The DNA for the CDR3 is TGTGCCTGGAGTGTATCTCTTGGGACTGCTAACACCGGGGAGCTGTTTTTT.

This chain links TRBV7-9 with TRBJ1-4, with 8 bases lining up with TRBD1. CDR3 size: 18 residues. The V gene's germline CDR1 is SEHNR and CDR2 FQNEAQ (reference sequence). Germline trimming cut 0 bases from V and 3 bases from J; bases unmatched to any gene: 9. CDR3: CASSLAAGGGTANEKLFF. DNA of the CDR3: TGTGCCAGCAGCTTAGCAGCAGGGGGCGGAACGGCTAATGAAAAACTGTTTTTT.

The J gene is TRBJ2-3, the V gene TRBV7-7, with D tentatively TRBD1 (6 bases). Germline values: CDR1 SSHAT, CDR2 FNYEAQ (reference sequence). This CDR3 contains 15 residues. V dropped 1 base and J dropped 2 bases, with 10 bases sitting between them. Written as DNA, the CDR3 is TGTGCCAGCAGCTTAGATGCAGGGGCCACAGATACGCAGTATTTT. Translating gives CASSLDAGATDTQYF.

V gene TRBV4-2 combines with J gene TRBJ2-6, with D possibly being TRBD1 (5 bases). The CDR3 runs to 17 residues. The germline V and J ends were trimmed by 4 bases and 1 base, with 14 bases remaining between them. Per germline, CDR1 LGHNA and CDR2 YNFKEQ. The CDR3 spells CASSPKAGISGANVLTF. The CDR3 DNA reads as TGTGCCAGCAGCCCAAAGGCAGGGATTTCTGGGGCCAACGTCCTGACTTTC.